These 29 T cell receptor beta chains originate from one sample sequenced in a study of Graves' ophthalmopathy and Graves' hyperthyroidism. Investigators amplified TCR beta CDR3 regions from RNA transcripts. First-round RT-PCR relied on HTBI primers, and a second-round multiplex PCR came next. Via MiXCR, TCRdb re-called the multiplex PCR reads, giving one row per CDR3 protein. The sample holds 680,000 or so distinct CDR3 sequences, 22% seen once. The sequenced sample consisted of peripheral blood. The receptors shown here come from a woman aged 18-29 years with stable Graves' hyperthyroidism. Some clones in this sample may be carry-over from other donors' samples.

The chain joins TRBV2 to TRBJ2-7; the D is unclear. CDR3 length: 11 amino acids. V was shortened by 7 bases and J by 3 bases, with 7 bases between the two germline ends. In germline, CDR1 is SNHLY, CDR2 FYNNEI. As DNA, the CDR3 is TGTGCCAGCATCGGTTACTACGAGCAGTACTTC. This gives the protein CASIGYYEQYF.

This clonotype was seen many times. The chain joins TRBV2 to TRBJ2-5, with TRBD1 matching 12 bases. The junction had 11 bases not matched to a gene; V was cut back by 7 bases and J by 5 bases. The CDR3 has 16 residues. Germline V gene sequence: CDR1 SNHLY, CDR2 FYNNEI. CDR3: CASTRPGQGARETQYF. In DNA, the CDR3 is TGTGCCAGCACCCGACCGGGACAGGGGGCGCGGGAGACCCAGTACTTC.

The CDR3 is CASSLSWAYEQYF. The CDR3, as DNA: TGCGCCAGCAGCTTGAGCTGGGCCTACGAGCAGTACTTC. This chain links TRBV5-1 with TRBJ2-7; D is ambiguous. CDR1 and CDR2 from the germline V gene are SGHRS and YFSETQ. This CDR3 has 13 amino acids. Trimming shortened V by 1 base and J by 2 bases, and 7 bases separated the two germline ends.

Ten or more counts support this clonotype. CDR3 in DNA: TGTGCCATCAAAGATAGGTCCTACGAGCAGTACTTC. It specifies CAIKDRSYEQYF. The chain uses TRBV10-3 and TRBJ2-7, with D unresolved. The CDR3 consists of 12 residues. Trimming took off 7 bases at V and 1 base at J, with 8 bases between the two ends. Germline lookup yields CDR1 ENHRY and CDR2 SYGVKD.

This clonotype was found many times. The rearrangement uses TRBV29-1 and TRBJ2-2; TRBD2 aligns across 7 bases. Per germline, CDR1 SQVTM and CDR2 ANQGSEA. J lost 2 bases, V lost 3 bases, and 6 bases had no gene match. This CDR3 is 15 amino acids long. CDR3: CSVDITSANTGELFF. The CDR3 DNA sequence: TGCAGCGTTGATATAACTAGCGCTAACACCGGGGAGCTGTTTTTT.

This chain uses TRBV11-2 with TRBJ1-1; no clear D gene. The germline CDR1 and CDR2 sequences are SGHAT and FQNNGV. The CDR3 extends over 15 amino acids. V was cut by 0 bases and J by 1 base, with 9 bases left in between. This CDR3 is CASSLEGRQNTEAFF. DNA for the CDR3: TGTGCCAGCAGCTTAGAGGGCAGACAGAACACTGAAGCTTTCTTT.

This clonotype was seen ten or more times. The V gene is TRBV28, the J gene TRBJ1-5; D ambiguous. V was clipped by 2 bases and J by 6 bases, with 5 bases between them. Germline loops: CDR1 MDHEN, CDR2 SYDVKM. The CDR3 sequence is 12 residues long. The DNA of the CDR3 is TGTGCCAGCAGTTTAATAGGTCAGCCCCAGCATTTT. Translating gives CASSLIGQPQHF.

The chain joins TRBV6-1 to TRBJ1-2; D remains unclear. Per the germline V gene, CDR1 is MNHNS and CDR2 is SASEGT. V was pared by 2 bases and J by 4 bases, with 14 bases between. This CDR3 has 15 amino acids. The CDR3 is CASSELFGDLYGYTF. In nucleotides, the CDR3 is TGTGCCAGCAGTGAACTATTTGGAGACCTCTATGGCTACACCTTC.

This clonotype came up many times. The rearrangement uses TRBV7-9 and TRBJ2-5; D may be TRBD2 (5 bases). This CDR3 is 14 amino acids long. Germline CDR1 and CDR2: SEHNR and FQNEAQ (reference sequence). Between the trimmed V and J ends, which lost 1 base and 5 bases, there was a span of 11 bases. In nucleotides, the CDR3 is TGTGCCAGCAGCTTAGGTGCTAGCTGGGAGACCCAGTACTTC. Translation: CASSLGASWETQYF.

This clonotype came up many times. CDR3 loop: CAWSSGNTIYF. The DNA for the CDR3 is TGTGCCTGGAGTTCTGGAAACACCATATATTTT. The chain has TRBV30 and TRBJ1-3; D gene ambiguous. The ends were cut back, 2 bases at V and 1 base at J, with 0 bases in the middle. CDR3 size: 11 residues. Germline CDR1 reads GTSNPN; CDR2 reads SVGIG (reference sequence).

This clonotype was observed many times. The chain couples TRBV12-3 or TRBV12-4 to TRBJ2-2, with D maybe TRBD2 (6 bases). Deletions cut 8 bases from V and 2 bases from J, with 15 bases between. The CDR3 is 15 residues long. CDR3 residues: CASQPGLPNTGELFF. The CDR3 bases are TGTGCCAGCCAACCGGGACTCCCCAACACCGGGGAGCTGTTTTTT.

This clonotype has a count of ten or more. CDR3 nucleotide sequence: TGTGCCAGCAGTTTAGACCCGGGGGCCCCTAATTCACCCCTCCACTTT. Translating gives CASSLDPGAPNSPLHF. The chain is built from TRBV12-3 or TRBV12-4 and TRBJ1-6; D may be TRBD1 (6 bases). The CDR3 is 16 amino acids. V dropped 1 base and J dropped 6 bases, with 13 bases sitting between them.

This clonotype was counted many times. The chain has TRBV2 and TRBJ1-1, with a weak D call TRBD1 (5 bases). Per the germline V gene, CDR1 is SNHLY and CDR2 is FYNNEI. V lost 5 bases and J 11 bases, leaving 18 bases between the germline ends. The CDR3 has 13 amino acids. In nucleotides, the CDR3 is TGTGCCAGCAGTCCCGGGACTAACACGTTTGCTTTCTTT. Protein sequence: CASSPGTNTFAFF.

This clonotype was recorded many times. The chain is built from TRBV18 and TRBJ2-7; D is perhaps TRBD1 (6 bases). Trimming took 4 bases from V and 6 from J, leaving 13 bases between them. The CDR3 is 13 residues long. Germline CDR1 and CDR2: KGHSH and LQKENI. CDR3 sequence reads: CASSRDRSSEQYF. CDR3 nucleotide sequence: TGTGCCAGCTCACGAGACAGGTCTTCCGAGCAGTACTTC.

V is TRBV27 and J is TRBJ2-2; 9 nucleotides line up with TRBD2. V trimming: 7 bases; J trimming: 4 bases; junction bases outside the gene matches: 10. The CDR3 consists of 16 residues. Germline V lookup: CDR1 MNHEY, CDR2 SMNVEV (reference sequence). The CDR3 coding sequence is TGTGCCAGCATTGCTGCTAGCGGGAAAAGCACCGGGGAGCTGTTTTTT. Translated: CASIAASGKSTGELFF.

This clonotype came up a few times. A much larger clone differs by one base, so this may be a read error. This chain links TRBV5-6 with TRBJ2-5, with a tentative D call TRBD2 (6 bases). V lost 5 bases to trimming and J lost 4 bases, with 24 bases between them. CDR1 is SGHDT and CDR2 is YYEEEE in the germline V gene. The CDR3 extends over 17 amino acids. The CDR3 DNA is TGTGCCAGCAGTGGAGGACCACGGGACTGGCAGGGAGAGACCCAGTACTTC. This codes for CASSGGPRDWQGETQYF. Full variable domain (rest looked up from reference TRBV5-6 and TRBJ2-5): DAGVTQSPTHLIKTRGQQVTLRCSPKSGHDTVSWYQQALGQGPQFIFQYYEEEERQRGNFPDRFSGHQFPNYSSELNVNALLLGDSALYLCASSGGPRDWQGETQYFGPGTRLLVL.

This chain joins TRBV6-2 or TRBV6-3 and TRBJ2-2; tentatively, D is TRBD1 (5 bases). Germline CDR1 is MNHEY and CDR2 is SVGEGT. V lost 4 bases and J lost 9, with 15 bases in between. The CDR3 is 14 amino acids. CDR3 nucleotide sequence: TGTGCCAGCAGTTTGGCGCAGGGTTTGAGGGAGCTGTTTTTT. Encoded protein: CASSLAQGLRELFF.

This clonotype was picked up many times. The chain joins TRBV20-1 to TRBJ2-5; TRBD1 might be the D (6 bases). There are 13 residues in the CDR3. Germline V gene data show CDR1 as DFQATT and CDR2 as SNEGSKA (reference sequence). V was cut by 1 base and J by 5 bases, with 11 bases left in between. The CDR3 nucleotides read TGCAGTGCTAGAGGTTGGGGGCTGGAGACCCAGTACTTC. This sequence encodes CSARGWGLETQYF.

The chain uses TRBV13 and TRBJ2-2, with TRBD2 as a possible D gene (6 bases). This CDR3 is 15 amino acids long. Germline V gives CDR1 PRHDT, CDR2 FYEKMQ (reference sequence). V was trimmed by 2 bases and J by 4 bases, leaving 11 bases between them. The CDR3 loop is CASSLWREVTGELFF. The CDR3, as DNA: TGTGCCAGCAGCTTATGGCGGGAAGTCACCGGGGAGCTGTTTTTT.

This clonotype came up a few times. The rearrangement uses TRBV6-2 or TRBV6-3 and TRBJ1-5, with D perhaps TRBD1 (6 bases). The CDR3 has 16 residues. Trimming took off 0 bases at V and 7 bases at J, with 16 bases between the two ends. Germline V lookup: CDR1 MNHEY, CDR2 SVGEGT. CDR3 sequence reads: CASSYSIGRGGQPQHF. The DNA of the CDR3 is TGTGCCAGCAGTTACTCGATTGGCAGGGGCGGCCAGCCCCAGCATTTT.

The chain is built from TRBV15 and TRBJ1-2; D is unresolved. This CDR3 contains 13 residues. Germline V lookup: CDR1 LNHNV, CDR2 YYDKDF (reference sequence). The V and J ends lost 5 bases and 5 bases respectively, with 12 bases between them. CDR3 nucleotides: TGTGCCACCAGCGGTGCAAGGGATTATGGCTACACCTTC. Translated: CATSGARDYGYTF. The full variable domain, with the rest looked up from reference TRBV15 and TRBJ1-2, is DAMVIQNPRYQVTQFGKPVTLSCSQTLNHNVMYWYQQKSSQAPKLLFHYYDKDFNNEADTPDNFQSRRPNTSFCFLDIRSPGLGDTAMYLCATSGARDYGYTFGSGTRLTVV.

This clonotype was seen ten or more times. The chain is built from TRBV20-1 and TRBJ2-7, with 10 bases that match TRBD2. Germline trimming cut 4 bases from V and 1 base from J; bases unmatched to any gene: 7. CDR1 is DFQATT and CDR2 is SNEGSKA in the germline V gene (reference sequence). CDR3 length: 15 amino acids. The CDR3: CSAKGTSAPSYEQYF. The CDR3 DNA is TGCAGTGCTAAAGGGACTAGCGCACCGTCCTACGAGCAGTACTTC.

Many counts were recorded for this clonotype. This CDR3 is CASSEVTGTTEAFF. CDR3 in DNA: TGTGCCAGCAGTGAGGTCACAGGGACCACTGAAGCTTTCTTT. This chain joins TRBV25-1 and TRBJ1-1, with D possibly TRBD1 on 6 matching bases. Trimming left V 3 bases short and J 4 bases short, with 12 bases between. Per the germline V gene, CDR1 is MGHDK and CDR2 is SYGVNS. The CDR3 is 14 amino acids.

This chain links TRBV6-1 with TRBJ2-7; TRBD1 agrees at 9 bases. Germline-derived CDR1 and CDR2 are MNHNS and SASEGT. The V and J ends lost 7 bases and 0 bases, in that order; junction bases with no gene match: 7. There are 15 residues in the CDR3. CDR3 bases: TGTGCCAGCAACTTAGACAGGGGGAGCTCCTACGAGCAGTACTTC. It yields the protein CASNLDRGSSYEQYF.

This clonotype was seen repeatedly, ten times or more. The chain carries TRBV19 and TRBJ1-5, with D tentatively TRBD1 (5 bases). Trimming removed 3 bases from V and 1 base from J, with 10 bases in between. The CDR3 sequence is 15 residues long. Germline V gene sequence: CDR1 LNHDA, CDR2 SQIVND (reference sequence). Here the CDR3 reads CASSIGRASNQPQHF. As DNA, the CDR3 is TGTGCCAGTAGTATTGGCAGGGCCAGCAATCAGCCCCAGCATTTT.

About this clonotype itself: The junction does not match germline at one end; this may be a read error. The chain uses TRBV12-3 or TRBV12-4 and TRBJ1-1; weak D call: TRBD1 (6 bases). This CDR3 has 13 residues. The CDR3 spells CASSYSRTAEACF. The CDR3 DNA reads TGTGCCAGCAGTTACTCCAGGACAGCTGAAGCTTGCTTT.

This clonotype was seen only once. The chain recombines TRBV7-2 with TRBJ2-7; no firm D call. The CDR3 extends over 14 amino acids. V was cut by 5 bases and J by 3 bases, with 14 bases left in between. Germline CDR1 and CDR2: SGHTA and FQGNSA. DNA for the CDR3: TGTGCCAGCAGCCACGGACGCAGGAGCTACGAGCAGTACTTC. Its protein is CASSHGRRSYEQYF.

A few counts support this clonotype. The chain is built from TRBV12-3 or TRBV12-4 and TRBJ1-2; D unclear. V was pared by 4 bases and J by 4 bases, with 10 bases between. This CDR3 has 13 residues. The CDR3 protein is CASSYGPSYGYTF. The CDR3 DNA follows: TGTGCCAGCAGTTATGGCCCTAGCTATGGCTACACCTTC.

This clonotype was seen only a few times. This chain links TRBV12-3 or TRBV12-4 with TRBJ1-5; 12 nucleotides match TRBD1. With 2 bases clipped from V and 6 bases from J, the junction kept 11 bases outside the gene matches. This CDR3 is built from 18 residues. The CDR3 DNA sequence: TGTGCCAGCAGTTTAACGGGTTTTGGGACAGGGGGCATTCAGCCCCAGCATTTT. It encodes CASSLTGFGTGGIQPQHF.